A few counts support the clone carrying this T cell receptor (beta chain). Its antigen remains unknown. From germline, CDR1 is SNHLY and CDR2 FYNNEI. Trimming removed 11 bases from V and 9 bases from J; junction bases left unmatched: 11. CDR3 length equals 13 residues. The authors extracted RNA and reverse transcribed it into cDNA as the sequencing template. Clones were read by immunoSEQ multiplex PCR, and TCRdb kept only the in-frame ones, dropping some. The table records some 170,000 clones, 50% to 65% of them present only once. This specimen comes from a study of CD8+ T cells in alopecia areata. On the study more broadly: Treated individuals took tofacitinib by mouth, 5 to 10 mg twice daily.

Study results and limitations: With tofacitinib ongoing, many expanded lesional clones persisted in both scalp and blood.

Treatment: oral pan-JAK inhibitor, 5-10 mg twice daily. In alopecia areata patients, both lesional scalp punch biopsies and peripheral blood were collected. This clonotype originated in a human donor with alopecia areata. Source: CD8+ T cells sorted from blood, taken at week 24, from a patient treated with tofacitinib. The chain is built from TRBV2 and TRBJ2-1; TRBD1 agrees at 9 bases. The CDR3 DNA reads TGTGCCGGGGCCGGACAGGGGCTGGGTGAGCAGTTCTTC. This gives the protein CAGAGQGLGEQFF.